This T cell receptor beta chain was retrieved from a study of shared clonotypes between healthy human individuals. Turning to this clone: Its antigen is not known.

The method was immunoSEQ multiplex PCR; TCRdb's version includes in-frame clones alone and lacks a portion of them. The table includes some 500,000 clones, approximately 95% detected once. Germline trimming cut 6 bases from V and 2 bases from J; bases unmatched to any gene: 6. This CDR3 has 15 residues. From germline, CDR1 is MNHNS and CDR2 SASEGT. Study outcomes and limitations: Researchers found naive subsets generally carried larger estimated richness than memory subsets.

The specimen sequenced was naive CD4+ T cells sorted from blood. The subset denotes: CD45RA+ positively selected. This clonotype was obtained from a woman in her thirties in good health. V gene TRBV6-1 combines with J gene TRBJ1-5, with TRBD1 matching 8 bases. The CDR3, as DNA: TGTGCCAGCAGCCAAGACAGGGGAGGCAATCAGCCCCAGCATTTT. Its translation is CASSQDRGGNQPQHF.